Many counts were recorded for the clone carrying this TCR beta chain. The antigen is not known. The data were taken from a study of Graves' ophthalmopathy and Graves' hyperthyroidism. From RNA, the CDR3 regions of TCR beta chains were amplified and sequenced. Second-round multiplex PCR followed a first-round RT-PCR using HTBI primers. TCRdb reprocessed the multiplex PCR reads with MiXCR, giving one entry per CDR3 protein. The data contain 200,000 to 250,000 distinct CDR3 sequences, roughly 21% of them singletons. Study-wide results and limits: Clonotypes were expanded in thyroid at above 0.001 frequency, and most also appeared in blood. The 13-signature model separated ophthalmopathy from stable hyperthyroidism at 85% to 90% sensitivity and roughly 80% specificity. As the model predicted ophthalmopathy progression, it achieved a sensitivity of 70.59% and a specificity of 72.22%.

The CDR3 sequence is 14 residues long. With 7 bases removed from V and 5 bases from J, the gap between germline ends came to 17 bases. Germline V gene lookup returns CDR1 SNHLY and CDR2 FYNNEI. The specimen sequenced was peripheral blood. This chain links TRBV2 with TRBJ2-5; D gene uncertain. The clonotype originates from a woman aged 50 to 60 with Graves' ophthalmopathy. The CDR3 nucleotides are TGTGCCAGCAATTACGTCCGCGGTGGGGAGACCCAGTACTTC. Encoded protein: CASNYVRGGETQYF.